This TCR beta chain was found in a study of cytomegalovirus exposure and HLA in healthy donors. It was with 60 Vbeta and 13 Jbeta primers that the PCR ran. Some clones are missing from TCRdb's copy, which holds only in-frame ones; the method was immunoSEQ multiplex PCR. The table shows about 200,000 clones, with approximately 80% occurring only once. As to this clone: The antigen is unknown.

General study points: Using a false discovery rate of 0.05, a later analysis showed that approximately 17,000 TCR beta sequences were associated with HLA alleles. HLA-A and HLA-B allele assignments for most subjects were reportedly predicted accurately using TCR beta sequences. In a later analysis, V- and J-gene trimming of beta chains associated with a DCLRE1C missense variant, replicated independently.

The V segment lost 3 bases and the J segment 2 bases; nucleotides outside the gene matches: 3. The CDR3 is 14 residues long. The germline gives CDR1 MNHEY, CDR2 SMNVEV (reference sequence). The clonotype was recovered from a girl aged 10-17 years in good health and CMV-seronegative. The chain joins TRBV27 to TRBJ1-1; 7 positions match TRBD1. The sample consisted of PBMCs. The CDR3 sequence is CASSFNRGNTEAFF. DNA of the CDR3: TGTGCCAGCAGTTTTAACAGGGGTAACACTGAAGCTTTCTTT.